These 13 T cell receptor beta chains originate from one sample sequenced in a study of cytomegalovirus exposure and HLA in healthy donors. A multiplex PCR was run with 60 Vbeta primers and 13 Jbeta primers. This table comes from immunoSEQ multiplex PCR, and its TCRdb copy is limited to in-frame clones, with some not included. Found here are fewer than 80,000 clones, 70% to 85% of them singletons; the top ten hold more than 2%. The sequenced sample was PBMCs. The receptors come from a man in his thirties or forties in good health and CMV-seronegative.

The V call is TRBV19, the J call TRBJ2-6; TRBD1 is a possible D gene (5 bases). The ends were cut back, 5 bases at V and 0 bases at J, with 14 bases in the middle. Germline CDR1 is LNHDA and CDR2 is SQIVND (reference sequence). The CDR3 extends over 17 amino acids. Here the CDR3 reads CASSLSRASSGANVLTF. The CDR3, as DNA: TGTGCCAGTAGTCTTTCCAGGGCGAGCTCTGGGGCCAACGTCCTGACTTTC.

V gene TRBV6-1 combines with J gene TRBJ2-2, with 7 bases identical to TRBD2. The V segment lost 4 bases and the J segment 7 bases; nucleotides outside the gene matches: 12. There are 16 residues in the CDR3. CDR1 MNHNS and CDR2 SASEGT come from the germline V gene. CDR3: CASSVGLTGGFGELFF. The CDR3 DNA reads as TGTGCCAGCAGTGTGGGTCTGACGGGAGGCTTCGGGGAGCTGTTTTTT.

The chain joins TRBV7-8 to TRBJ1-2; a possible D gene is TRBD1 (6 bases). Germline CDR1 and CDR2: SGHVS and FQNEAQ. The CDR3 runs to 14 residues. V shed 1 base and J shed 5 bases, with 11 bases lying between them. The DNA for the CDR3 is TGTGCCAGCAGCTTAGAGTCAGGGGTTTATGGCTACACCTTC. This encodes CASSLESGVYGYTF.

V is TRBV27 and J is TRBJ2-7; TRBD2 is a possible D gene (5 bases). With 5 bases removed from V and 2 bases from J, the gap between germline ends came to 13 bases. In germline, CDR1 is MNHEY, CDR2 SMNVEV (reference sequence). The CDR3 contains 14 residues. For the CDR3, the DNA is TGTGCCAGCAGTCTAGCCTGGCCCGCCTACGAGCAGTACTTC. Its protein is CASSLAWPAYEQYF.

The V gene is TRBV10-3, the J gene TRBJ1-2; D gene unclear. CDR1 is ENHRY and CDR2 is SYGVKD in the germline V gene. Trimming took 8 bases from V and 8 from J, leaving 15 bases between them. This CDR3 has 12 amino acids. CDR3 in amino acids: CAIREGLGGYTF. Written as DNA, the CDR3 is TGTGCCATCCGGGAGGGCCTGGGCGGCTACACCTTC.

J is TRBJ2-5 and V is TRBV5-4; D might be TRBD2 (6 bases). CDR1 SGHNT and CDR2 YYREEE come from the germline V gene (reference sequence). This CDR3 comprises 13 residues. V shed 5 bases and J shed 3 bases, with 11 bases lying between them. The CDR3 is CASRVAVEETQYF. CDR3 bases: TGTGCCAGCAGAGTAGCGGTAGAAGAGACCCAGTACTTC.

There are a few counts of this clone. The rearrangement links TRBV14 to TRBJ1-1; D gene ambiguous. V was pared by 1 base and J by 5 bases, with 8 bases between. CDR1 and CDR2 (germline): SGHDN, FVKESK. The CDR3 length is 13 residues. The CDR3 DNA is TGTGCCAGCAGCCAAGCCCCGGGGACTGAAGCTTTCTTT. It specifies CASSQAPGTEAFF. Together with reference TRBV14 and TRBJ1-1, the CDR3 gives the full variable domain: EAGVTQFPSHSVIEKGQTVTLRCDPISGHDNLYWYRRVMGKEIKFLLHFVKESKQDESGMPNNRFLAERTGGTYSTLKVQPAELEDSGVYFCASSQAPGTEAFFGQGTRLTVV.

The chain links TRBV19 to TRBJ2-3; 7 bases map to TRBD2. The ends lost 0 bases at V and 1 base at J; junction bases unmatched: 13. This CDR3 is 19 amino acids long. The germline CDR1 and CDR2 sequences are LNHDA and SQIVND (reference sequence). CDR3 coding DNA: TGTGCCAGTAGTATAGATCAGGGAGGGACCTGGGGAGGCACAGATACGCAGTATTTT. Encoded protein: CASSIDQGGTWGGTDTQYF.

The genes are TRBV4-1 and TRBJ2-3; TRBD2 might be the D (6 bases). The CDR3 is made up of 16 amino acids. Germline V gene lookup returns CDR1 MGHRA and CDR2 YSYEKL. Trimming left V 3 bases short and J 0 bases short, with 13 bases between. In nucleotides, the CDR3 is TGCGCCAGCAGCCAGCGAGCGGGCCCTAGCACAGATACGCAGTATTTT. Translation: CASSQRAGPSTDTQYF.

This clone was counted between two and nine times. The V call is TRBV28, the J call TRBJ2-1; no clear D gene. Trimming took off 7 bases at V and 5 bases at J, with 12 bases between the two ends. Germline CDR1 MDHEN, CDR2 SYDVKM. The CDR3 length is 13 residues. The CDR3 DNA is TGTGCCAGCACCCGGGTCCTAAACAATGAGCAGTTCTTC. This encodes CASTRVLNNEQFF. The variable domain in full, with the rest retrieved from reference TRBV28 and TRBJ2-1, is DVKVTQSSRYLVKRTGEKVFLECVQDMDHENMFWYRQDPGLGLRLIYFSYDVKMKEKGDIPEGYSVSREKKERFSLILESASTNQTSMYLCASTRVLNNEQFFGPGTRLTVL.

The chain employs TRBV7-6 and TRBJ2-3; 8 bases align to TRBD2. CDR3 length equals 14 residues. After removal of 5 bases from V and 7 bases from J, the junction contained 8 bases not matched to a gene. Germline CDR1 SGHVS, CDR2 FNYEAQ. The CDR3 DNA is TGTGCCAGCAGCCCGGGGCGGGGGGCTTATACGCAGTATTTT. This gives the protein CASSPGRGAYTQYF.

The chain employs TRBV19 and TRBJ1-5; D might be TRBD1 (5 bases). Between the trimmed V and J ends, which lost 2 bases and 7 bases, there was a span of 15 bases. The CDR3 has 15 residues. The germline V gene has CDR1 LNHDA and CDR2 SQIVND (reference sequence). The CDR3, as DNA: TGTGCCAGTAGTATAATCCCAGTTGGGGGGCAGCCCCAGCATTTT. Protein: CASSIIPVGGQPQHF.

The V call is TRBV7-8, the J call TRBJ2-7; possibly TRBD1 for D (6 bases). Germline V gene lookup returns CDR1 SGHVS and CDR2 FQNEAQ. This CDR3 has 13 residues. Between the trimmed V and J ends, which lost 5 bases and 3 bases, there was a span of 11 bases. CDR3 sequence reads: CASSPDSRYEQYF. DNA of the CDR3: TGTGCCAGCAGCCCGGACAGCCGCTACGAGCAGTACTTC. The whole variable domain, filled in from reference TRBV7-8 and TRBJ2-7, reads GAGVSQSPRYKVAKRGQDVALRCDPISGHVSLFWYQQALGQGPEFLTYFQNEAQLDKSGLPSDRFFAERPEGSVSTLKIQRTQQEDSAVYLCASSPDSRYEQYFGPGTRLTVT.